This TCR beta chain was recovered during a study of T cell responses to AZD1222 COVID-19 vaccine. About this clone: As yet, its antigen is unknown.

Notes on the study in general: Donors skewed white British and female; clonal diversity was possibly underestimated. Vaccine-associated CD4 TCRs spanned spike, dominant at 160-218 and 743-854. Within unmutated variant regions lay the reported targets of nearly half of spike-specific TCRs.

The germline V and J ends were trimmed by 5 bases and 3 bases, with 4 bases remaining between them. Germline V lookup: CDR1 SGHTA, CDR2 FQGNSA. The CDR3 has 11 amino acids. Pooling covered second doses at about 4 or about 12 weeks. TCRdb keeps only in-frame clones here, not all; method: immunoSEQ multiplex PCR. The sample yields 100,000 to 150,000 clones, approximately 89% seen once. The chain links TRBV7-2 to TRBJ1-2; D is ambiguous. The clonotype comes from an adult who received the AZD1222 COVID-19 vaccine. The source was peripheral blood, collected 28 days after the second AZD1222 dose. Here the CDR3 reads CASSIDYGYTF. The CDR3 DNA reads TGTGCCAGCAGCATCGACTATGGCTACACCTTC.